The rows below give T cell receptor beta chains drawn from one sample of a study of shared clonotypes between healthy human individuals. Some clones are missing from TCRdb's copy, which holds only in-frame ones; the method was immunoSEQ multiplex PCR. The sample comprises some 2,100,000 clones, approximately 94% of which are singletons, and approximately 0.13% rests with the top ten. The sample consisted of naive CD4+ T cells sorted from blood. These receptors originate from a man younger than 35 in good health. CDR3s include the opening cysteine and the closing phenylalanine or tryptophan. A D gene is named only where the DNA matches it firmly. For some rows the clone size is stated as once, few or many, or as a class when expanded; others skip it.

v_call: TRBV5-1
j_call: TRBJ1-2
d_call: .
clone_size: .
cdr3_nt: TGCGCCAGCAGCTTGGAGACAGGCTATGGCTACACCTTC
cdr3_aa: CASSLETGYGYTF

v_call: TRBV2
j_call: TRBJ1-2
d_call: .
clone_size: .
cdr3_nt: TGTGCCAGCAGCGCACGTGGAGGGGTGAACTATGGCTACACCTTC
cdr3_aa: CASSARGGVNYGYTF

v_call: TRBV2
j_call: TRBJ1-5
d_call: .
clone_size: .
cdr3_nt: TGTGCCAGCAGTGTGCAGGGTTACCTCAATCAGCCCCAGCATTTT
cdr3_aa: CASSVQGYLNQPQHF

v_call: TRBV29-1
j_call: TRBJ2-5
d_call: TRBD2
clone_size: .
cdr3_nt: TGCAGCGTCGTCGGGACTAGCGGGAGTATCCAAGAGACCCAGTACTTC
cdr3_aa: CSVVGTSGSIQETQYF

v_call: TRBV2
j_call: TRBJ2-4
d_call: .
clone_size: few
cdr3_nt: TGTGCCAGCAGTGAAGAGACCGGGGCCTACAAAAACATTCAGTACTTC
cdr3_aa: CASSEETGAYKNIQYF

v_call: TRBV6-6
j_call: TRBJ1-1
d_call: TRBD1
clone_size: .
cdr3_nt: TGTGCCAGCAGCTACGACAGGGGGGCTTTCTTT
cdr3_aa: CASSYDRGAFF

v_call: TRBV5-4
j_call: TRBJ2-3
d_call: TRBD2
clone_size: .
cdr3_nt: TGTGCCAGCAGCCCGGGACTAGGACTGGATACGCAGTATTTT
cdr3_aa: CASSPGLGLDTQYF

v_call: TRBV11-2
j_call: TRBJ2-5
d_call: .
clone_size: once
cdr3_nt: TGTGCCAGCAGCCCAACTAGACCCCCGGAGACCCAGTACTTC
cdr3_aa: CASSPTRPPETQYF

v_call: TRBV6-1
j_call: TRBJ2-5
d_call: .
clone_size: .
cdr3_nt: TGTGCCAGCAGGGGGGCCTTAGGTGAGACCCAGTACTTC
cdr3_aa: CASRGALGETQYF

v_call: TRBV6-1
j_call: TRBJ2-2
d_call: .
clone_size: .
cdr3_nt: TGTGCCAGCAGAAGGAGCGGGTTTAACACCGGGGAGCTGTTTTTT
cdr3_aa: CASRRSGFNTGELFF

v_call: TRBV2
j_call: TRBJ1-6
d_call: TRBD1
clone_size: .
cdr3_nt: TGTGCCAGCAGTGTGGGACAGGGAGGGAATAATTCACCCCTCCACTTT
cdr3_aa: CASSVGQGGNNSPLHF

v_call: TRBV5-4
j_call: TRBJ1-2
d_call: .
clone_size: .
cdr3_nt: TGTGCCAGCAGTTCGGACAGCCTCTATGGCTACACCTTC
cdr3_aa: CASSSDSLYGYTF

v_call: TRBV19
j_call: TRBJ2-1
d_call: .
clone_size: .
cdr3_nt: TGTGCCAGTAGTATTAACGGGAATAATGAGCAGTTCTTC
cdr3_aa: CASSINGNNEQFF

v_call: TRBV5-1
j_call: TRBJ2-1
d_call: TRBD2
clone_size: .
cdr3_nt: TGCGCCAGCAGCTTGGGTCTAGCGGGATACAATGAGCAGTTCTTC
cdr3_aa: CASSLGLAGYNEQFF

v_call: TRBV5-6
j_call: TRBJ1-5
d_call: TRBD1
clone_size: .
cdr3_nt: TGTGCCAGCAGCTTGAGGACAGGGGGCAGTCAGCCCCAGCATTTT
cdr3_aa: CASSLRTGGSQPQHF

v_call: TRBV28
j_call: TRBJ2-7
d_call: .
clone_size: .
cdr3_nt: TGTGCCAGCAGTTTACCGGGACTCCTGAGCTCCTACGAGCAGTACTTC
cdr3_aa: CASSLPGLLSSYEQYF

v_call: TRBV6-5
j_call: TRBJ2-1
d_call: .
clone_size: few
cdr3_nt: TGTGCCAGCAGTTACAACAATGAGCAGTTCTTC
cdr3_aa: CASSYNNEQFF

v_call: TRBV19
j_call: TRBJ2-1
d_call: .
clone_size: once
cdr3_nt: TGTGCCAGTAGTATGACCCCCGGGATAGCGGCGAACAATGAGCAGTTCTTC
cdr3_aa: CASSMTPGIAANNEQFF

v_call: TRBV5-1
j_call: TRBJ2-3
d_call: TRBD1
clone_size: .
cdr3_nt: TGCGCCAGCAGGGAAGGGACAGGTACTAGCACAGATACGCAGTATTTT
cdr3_aa: CASREGTGTSTDTQYF

v_call: TRBV10-3
j_call: TRBJ2-1
d_call: TRBD2
clone_size: .
cdr3_nt: TGTGCCATCAGCCTGACTAGCGGGAGCTCCTACAATGAGCAGTTCTTC
cdr3_aa: CAISLTSGSSYNEQFF

v_call: TRBV12-1
j_call: TRBJ2-2
d_call: .
clone_size: .
cdr3_nt: TGTGCCAGCAGCCGGTTTGGGGAGCTGTTTTTT
cdr3_aa: CASSRFGELFF

v_call: TRBV6-1
j_call: TRBJ2-2
d_call: TRBD1
clone_size: .
cdr3_nt: TGTGCCAGCAGTGAAAAGGGACAGGGGAACACCGGGGAGCTGTTTTTT
cdr3_aa: CASSEKGQGNTGELFF

v_call: TRBV7-9
j_call: TRBJ2-3
d_call: .
clone_size: .
cdr3_nt: TGTGCCAGCATTGGGTCCGGCAGCACAGATACGCAGTATTTT
cdr3_aa: CASIGSGSTDTQYF

v_call: TRBV5-4
j_call: TRBJ2-7
d_call: .
clone_size: .
cdr3_nt: TGTGCCAGCAGCTTGGCCGGAGGGACGGTCACCTACGAGCAGTACTTC
cdr3_aa: CASSLAGGTVTYEQYF

v_call: TRBV11-2
j_call: TRBJ1-3
d_call: TRBD1
clone_size: .
cdr3_nt: TGTGCCAGCAGCCCGGGACAGTCTACGGGAAACACCATATATTTT
cdr3_aa: CASSPGQSTGNTIYF

v_call: TRBV5-1
j_call: TRBJ2-7
d_call: TRBD1
clone_size: once
cdr3_nt: TGCGCCAGCAGCTGGAAGCCGGGACAGTACACGCGGGAGCAGTACTTC
cdr3_aa: CASSWKPGQYTREQYF

v_call: TRBV5-1
j_call: TRBJ2-7
d_call: .
clone_size: .
cdr3_nt: TGCGCCAGCAGCTTGACGGGAAGCTCCTACGAGCAGTACTTC
cdr3_aa: CASSLTGSSYEQYF

v_call: TRBV27
j_call: TRBJ2-1
d_call: TRBD2
clone_size: .
cdr3_nt: TGTGCCAGCAGTCCCCGGGGACTAGCGGGATCGTTTACTGAGCAGTTCTTC
cdr3_aa: CASSPRGLAGSFTEQFF

v_call: TRBV9
j_call: TRBJ2-7
d_call: TRBD2
clone_size: .
cdr3_nt: TGTGCCAGCAGCGCTAGCGGACCCTACGAGCAGTACTTC
cdr3_aa: CASSASGPYEQYF

v_call: TRBV7-3
j_call: TRBJ2-5
d_call: .
clone_size: .
cdr3_nt: TGTGCCAGCTCCTCCGGCGAGACCCAGTACTTC
cdr3_aa: CASSSGETQYF

v_call: TRBV7-9
j_call: TRBJ1-6
d_call: .
clone_size: .
cdr3_nt: TGTGCCAGCAGCTTAGGCGACTATAATTCACCCCTCCACTTT
cdr3_aa: CASSLGDYNSPLHF

v_call: TRBV12-5
j_call: TRBJ2-7
d_call: TRBD2
clone_size: .
cdr3_nt: TGTGCTAGTGGTTTGGTACTGACTAGCGGGAGGCCTCTATCCTACGAGCAGTACTTC
cdr3_aa: CASGLVLTSGRPLSYEQYF

v_call: TRBV2
j_call: TRBJ2-3
d_call: .
clone_size: .
cdr3_nt: TGTGCCAGCATGGTAATCCCCACAGATACGCAGTATTTT
cdr3_aa: CASMVIPTDTQYF

v_call: TRBV20-1
j_call: TRBJ1-2
d_call: .
clone_size: .
cdr3_nt: TGCAGTGCTAAAAACAACTATGGCTACACCTTC
cdr3_aa: CSAKNNYGYTF

v_call: TRBV12-2
j_call: TRBJ2-5
d_call: .
clone_size: .
cdr3_nt: TGTGCAAGTCGCTTAGCAGGGTGGGAGTCCCAAGAGACCCAGTACTTC
cdr3_aa: CASRLAGWESQETQYF

v_call: TRBV10-3
j_call: TRBJ2-1
d_call: .
clone_size: .
cdr3_nt: TGTGCCGTTGCAGGGGCGCCCGCTTACAATGAGCAGTTCTTC
cdr3_aa: CAVAGAPAYNEQFF

v_call: TRBV7-3
j_call: TRBJ2-2
d_call: TRBD2
clone_size: .
cdr3_nt: TGTGCCAGCAGCTTGGTAGCGGGGGCCCAGGGCGGGGAGCTGTTTTTT
cdr3_aa: CASSLVAGAQGGELFF

v_call: TRBV30
j_call: TRBJ1-3
d_call: .
clone_size: .
cdr3_nt: TGTGCCTGGACTCCCGGGGTGACTGGAAACACCATATATTTT
cdr3_aa: CAWTPGVTGNTIYF

v_call: TRBV11-2
j_call: TRBJ2-7
d_call: .
clone_size: .
cdr3_nt: TGTGCCAGCAGCCCACCTAGGCGGCCCTACGAGCAGTACTTC
cdr3_aa: CASSPPRRPYEQYF

v_call: TRBV5-1
j_call: TRBJ1-6
d_call: .
clone_size: .
cdr3_nt: TGCGCCAGCAGCTTGGCCGCGGTTTCTACCAATAATTCACCCCTCCACTTT
cdr3_aa: CASSLAAVSTNNSPLHF

v_call: TRBV11-2
j_call: TRBJ2-3
d_call: .
clone_size: .
cdr3_nt: TGTGCCAGCAGCTTAGATAGCGGCGGGGCAAACACAGATACGCAGTATTTT
cdr3_aa: CASSLDSGGANTDTQYF

v_call: TRBV7-2
j_call: TRBJ2-7
d_call: .
clone_size: .
cdr3_nt: TGTGCCAGCAGCCCCCGTCGCGCCAGCTCCTACGAGCAGTACTTC
cdr3_aa: CASSPRRASSYEQYF

v_call: TRBV6-1
j_call: TRBJ1-5
d_call: .
clone_size: .
cdr3_nt: TGTGCCAGCAGGGACACCCGGGGTCAGCCCCAGCATTTT
cdr3_aa: CASRDTRGQPQHF

v_call: TRBV6-5
j_call: TRBJ1-2
d_call: .
clone_size: .
cdr3_nt: TGTGCCAGCAGTTACCTGACCGGGGATGGCTACACCTTC
cdr3_aa: CASSYLTGDGYTF

v_call: TRBV30
j_call: TRBJ2-2
d_call: .
clone_size: .
cdr3_nt: TGTGCCTGGAGTTGGGGTAACGGACGTCCCGGGGAGCTGTTTTTT
cdr3_aa: CAWSWGNGRPGELFF

v_call: TRBV7-9
j_call: TRBJ2-1
d_call: TRBD1
clone_size: .
cdr3_nt: TGTGCCAGCAGCCCGAACGGACAGGGGGCCTACAATGAGCAGTTCTTC
cdr3_aa: CASSPNGQGAYNEQFF

v_call: TRBV6-5
j_call: TRBJ2-7
d_call: .
clone_size: .
cdr3_nt: TGTGCCAGCACCTCCTATCTTAGGGCAGAGCAGTACTTC
cdr3_aa: CASTSYLRAEQYF

v_call: TRBV15
j_call: TRBJ1-4
d_call: .
clone_size: .
cdr3_nt: TGTGCCACCAGCAGAGATGGCCGGGCTGGGGAAAAACTGTTTTTT
cdr3_aa: CATSRDGRAGEKLFF

v_call: TRBV27
j_call: TRBJ2-5
d_call: TRBD1
clone_size: .
cdr3_nt: TGTGCCAGCAGTCGAGCGGGACAGGGGGTATCAGAGACCCAGTACTTC
cdr3_aa: CASSRAGQGVSETQYF

v_call: TRBV18
j_call: TRBJ1-1
d_call: .
clone_size: .
cdr3_nt: TGTGCCAGCTCACCACCGCAGGGGAAGAACACTGAAGCTTTCTTT
cdr3_aa: CASSPPQGKNTEAFF

v_call: TRBV7-9
j_call: TRBJ2-1
d_call: .
clone_size: once
cdr3_nt: TGTGCCAGCAGCGCCGAGGTTTCCTCCTACAATGAGCAGTTCTTC
cdr3_aa: CASSAEVSSYNEQFF

v_call: TRBV6-5
j_call: TRBJ1-1
d_call: .
clone_size: .
cdr3_nt: TGTGCCAGCAGTCGCGTTGGGGCAGTGAACACTGAAGCTTTCTTT
cdr3_aa: CASSRVGAVNTEAFF

v_call: TRBV20-1
j_call: TRBJ2-1
d_call: .
clone_size: .
cdr3_nt: TGCAGTGCTAGCGTAGATGAGCAGTTCTTC
cdr3_aa: CSASVDEQFF

v_call: TRBV19
j_call: TRBJ2-2
d_call: .
clone_size: .
cdr3_nt: TGTGCCAGTACCCTTACTAGCACCGGGGAGCTGTTTTTT
cdr3_aa: CASTLTSTGELFF

v_call: TRBV25-1
j_call: TRBJ2-7
d_call: .
clone_size: .
cdr3_nt: TGTGCCAGCAGTGAAAGGGCAGGCCCCTACGAGCAGTACTTC
cdr3_aa: CASSERAGPYEQYF